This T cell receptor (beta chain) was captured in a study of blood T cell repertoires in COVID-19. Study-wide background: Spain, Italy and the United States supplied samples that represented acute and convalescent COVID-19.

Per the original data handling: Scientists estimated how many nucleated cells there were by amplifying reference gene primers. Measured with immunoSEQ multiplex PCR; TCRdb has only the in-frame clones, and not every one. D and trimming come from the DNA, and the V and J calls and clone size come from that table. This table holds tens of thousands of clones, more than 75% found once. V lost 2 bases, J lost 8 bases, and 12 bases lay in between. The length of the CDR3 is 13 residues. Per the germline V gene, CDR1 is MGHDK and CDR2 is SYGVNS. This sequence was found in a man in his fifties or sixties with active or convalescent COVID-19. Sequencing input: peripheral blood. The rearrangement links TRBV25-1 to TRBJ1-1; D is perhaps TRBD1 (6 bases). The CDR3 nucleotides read TGTGCCAGCAGTGAAATGGGGGCCACCGAAGCTTTCTTT. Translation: CASSEMGATEAFF.